Below, 23 T cell receptor beta chains from the same sample are listed, as sequenced in a study of graft-versus-host responses after intestinal transplantation (dated by TCRdb to the early 2020s). What this sample's time point label stands for: cells obtained before transplantation from donor or recipient. Antigens of these TCRs are unknown. Libraries were constructed by the immunoSEQ multiplex PCR assay. The source is immuneACCESS, and TCRdb retained only in-frame sequences with V and J called. Part of the clones is not carried over; for the studies checked, unresolved V genes explain less than half of this, and the remainder is unexplained. This sample holds tens of thousands of clones; approximately 95% were observed only once. The ten largest clones take up approximately 0.21% of the sample. The material was unstimulated CD8+ T cells sorted from spleen or lymph node cells, obtained before transplant. These receptors were obtained from a human donor who was the organ donor for an intestinal transplant.

The V and J genes are TRBV12-5 and TRBJ2-3; no clear D gene. CDR1 is LGHNT and CDR2 is FRNRAP in the germline V gene. V was cut by 2 bases and J by 4 bases, with 16 bases left in between. This CDR3 contains 16 residues. The CDR3 DNA reads as TGTGCTAGTGGTTTGACTTGGGGTGATTCGTCAGATACGCAGTATTTT. Its translation is CASGLTWGDSSDTQYF.

V gene TRBV13 combines with J gene TRBJ1-6, with D perhaps matching TRBD1 (5 bases). Germline loops: CDR1 PRHDT, CDR2 FYEKMQ (reference sequence). This CDR3 spans 16 amino acids. V shed 4 bases and J shed 5 bases, with 15 bases lying between them. For the CDR3, the DNA is TGTGCCAGCAGCTCGTCGACAGCAAGGCATAATTCACCCCTCCACTTT. Protein product: CASSSSTARHNSPLHF.

The chain uses TRBV9 and TRBJ2-3; tentatively, D is TRBD1 (5 bases). The CDR3 is 14 residues long. CDR1 SGDLS and CDR2 YYNGEE come from the germline V gene. V lost 3 bases, J lost 2 bases, and 10 bases lay in between. The DNA of the CDR3 is TGTGCCAGCAGCGGAACAGGACACACAGATACGCAGTATTTT. Its translation is CASSGTGHTDTQYF. Filled out from reference TRBV9 and TRBJ2-3, the complete variable domain reads DSGVTQTPKHLITATGQRVTLRCSPRSGDLSVYWYQQSLDQGLQFLIQYYNGEERAKGNILERFSAQQFPDLHSELNLSSLELGDSALYFCASSGTGHTDTQYFGPGTRLTVL.

The chain has TRBV4-2 and TRBJ2-1, with D hard to call. Germline CDR1 is LGHNA and CDR2 is YNFKEQ. This CDR3 has 13 amino acids. With 1 base removed from V and 6 bases from J, the gap between germline ends came to 7 bases. In DNA form, the CDR3 reads TGTGCCAGCAGCCAAGTAGCCAGCAATGAGCAGTTCTTC. Translation: CASSQVASNEQFF.

As concerns this clone: Other DNA sequences in the same sample also yield this CDR3. The CDR3 here is CASSQVGNSGNTIYF. Here the CDR3 DNA reads TGCGCCAGCAGCCAAGTCGGAAACTCTGGAAACACCATATATTTT. The chain joins TRBV4-1 to TRBJ1-3, with D uncertain. Germline CDR1 is MGHRA and CDR2 is YSYEKL. V was pared by 1 base and J by 0 bases, with 7 bases between. The CDR3 is made up of 15 amino acids.

This clone was counted only a few times. The rearrangement joins TRBV4-3 to TRBJ2-7, with D possibly TRBD2 on 5 matching bases. V dropped 0 bases and J dropped 4 bases, with 16 bases sitting between them. Looked up from germline, CDR1 is LGHNA and CDR2 is YSLEER. This CDR3 is built from 16 residues. This CDR3 reads CASSQEYGRRIYEQYF. The CDR3 DNA follows: TGCGCCAGCAGCCAAGAATATGGACGGAGGATTTACGAGCAGTACTTC.

The chain couples TRBV5-6 to TRBJ1-5; TRBD1 is a possible D gene (6 bases). V was cut by 1 base and J by 0 bases, with 14 bases left in between. The CDR3 length is 17 residues. Germline CDR1 and CDR2: SGHDT and YYEEEE. The CDR3 DNA sequence: TGTGCCAGCAGCTTGAATAAGGCAGGGGCTAGCAATCAGCCCCAGCATTTT. Its translation is CASSLNKAGASNQPQHF.

This sequence joins TRBV6-1 and TRBJ1-1; D may be TRBD1 (6 bases). Per germline, CDR1 MNHNS and CDR2 SASEGT. The CDR3 runs to 13 residues. Trimming shortened V by 1 base and J by 3 bases, and 6 bases separated the two germline ends. The CDR3 bases are TGTGCCAGCAGTGAAGACAGGGACACTGAAGCTTTCTTT. It is translated as CASSEDRDTEAFF.

The chain recombines TRBV28 with TRBJ2-1, with D uncertain. V dropped 7 bases and J dropped 3 bases, with 4 bases sitting between them. The CDR3 spans 11 residues. Per germline, CDR1 MDHEN and CDR2 SYDVKM. Written as DNA, the CDR3 is TGTGCCAGCAACAACTACAATGAGCAGTTCTTC. Amino acids: CASNNYNEQFF.

This clone was counted once. The junction shows a germline mismatch at one end, possibly a read error. V usage is TRBV5-6 and J usage is TRBJ2-1, with D possibly being TRBD2 (6 bases). CDR1 is SGHDT, CDR2 YYEEEE, per germline. This CDR3 comprises 12 residues. The CDR3 sequence: CASTLAGNEQFF. CDR3 bases: TGTGCCAGCACCTTGGCGGGGAATGAGCAGTTCTTC.

The chain couples TRBV27 to TRBJ1-1; no firm D call. The CDR3 is made up of 13 amino acids. Germline loops: CDR1 MNHEY, CDR2 SMNVEV (reference sequence). Trimming left V 5 bases short and J 11 bases short, with 18 bases between. CDR3 coding DNA: TGTGCCAGCAGTGTCTCGCGGACCTCGGCCGCTTTCTTT. Residues: CASSVSRTSAAFF.

The V and J genes are TRBV7-9 and TRBJ2-5, with D maybe TRBD2 (6 bases). V was trimmed by 1 base and J by 5 bases, leaving 11 bases between them. The germline gives CDR1 SEHNR, CDR2 FQNEAQ (reference sequence). This CDR3 region has 14 residues. DNA of the CDR3: TGTGCCAGCAGCTTAGTGTCGGGGAGGGAGACCCAGTACTTC. Encoded protein: CASSLVSGRETQYF.

The gene calls are TRBV5-8 and TRBJ2-7; 7 bases line up with TRBD1. This CDR3 has 13 amino acids. Germline CDR1 is SGHTS and CDR2 is YDEGEE. V lost 4 bases, J lost 1 base, and 2 bases stayed unmatched. The CDR3 bases are TGTGCCAGCAGCCTGGGACAGTCCTACGAGCAGTACTTC. Translation: CASSLGQSYEQYF.

The rearrangement links TRBV28 to TRBJ1-5; tentative D call: TRBD1 (6 bases). Germline V gene lookup returns CDR1 MDHEN and CDR2 SYDVKM. V was shortened by 8 bases and J by 0 bases, with 14 bases between the two germline ends. The CDR3 extends over 15 amino acids. CDR3 DNA: TGTGCCAGCCACCAGCAGGGACATAGCAATCAGCCCCAGCATTTT. It is translated as CASHQQGHSNQPQHF. Based on the CDR3 plus reference TRBV28 and TRBJ1-5, the full variable domain is DVKVTQSSRYLVKRTGEKVFLECVQDMDHENMFWYRQDPGLGLRLIYFSYDVKMKEKGDIPEGYSVSREKKERFSLILESASTNQTSMYLCASHQQGHSNQPQHFGDGTRLSIL.

The rearrangement links TRBV11-2 to TRBJ1-4; no definite D call. The CDR3 consists of 15 residues. Trimming took off 1 base at V and 0 bases at J, with 6 bases between the two ends. CDR1 is SGHAT and CDR2 is FQNNGV in the germline V gene. CDR3 protein: CASSLGYATNEKLFF. The CDR3 DNA is TGTGCCAGCAGCTTAGGGTATGCAACTAATGAAAAACTGTTTTTT.

The gene calls are TRBV28 and TRBJ1-6; weak D call: TRBD1 (6 bases). This CDR3 has 16 amino acids. V lost 1 base and J lost 10, with 17 bases in between. Looked up from germline, CDR1 is MDHEN and CDR2 is SYDVKM. CDR3 region: CASSLLAGELASPLHF. In DNA, the CDR3 is TGTGCCAGCAGTTTATTGGCAGGGGAGTTGGCATCACCCCTCCACTTT.

CDR3 sequence: CASSLELGSQRMNTEAFF. As DNA, the CDR3 is TGTGCCAGCAGTTTAGAGCTGGGCAGTCAGCGTATGAACACTGAAGCTTTCTTT. This rearrangement joins TRBV28 to TRBJ1-1, with D hard to call. The CDR3 runs to 18 residues. V gave up 2 bases and J gave up 0 bases, with 19 bases separating them. The germline V gene encodes CDR1 MDHEN and CDR2 SYDVKM. The full variable domain, its missing parts supplied by reference TRBV28 and TRBJ1-1, is DVKVTQSSRYLVKRTGEKVFLECVQDMDHENMFWYRQDPGLGLRLIYFSYDVKMKEKGDIPEGYSVSREKKERFSLILESASTNQTSMYLCASSLELGSQRMNTEAFFGQGTRLTVV.

This chain connects TRBV21-1 to TRBJ1-2; TRBD1 is the table's D call, not checked against the DNA. TRBV21-1 is a pseudogene segment. The CDR3 consists of 14 residues. The CDR3 DNA is TGTGCCAGCAGCCCCCCAGGTCCCCTCTATGGCTACACCTTC. Protein product: CASSPPGPLYGYTF.

This sequence joins TRBV21-1 and TRBJ2-7; whether TRBD1, the table's D call, matches the DNA was not checked. TRBV21-1 is classified as a pseudogene. The CDR3 totals 14 residues. CDR3 residues: CASSTRDSSYEQYF. The DNA of the CDR3 is TGTGCCAGCAGCACCCGGGACAGCTCCTACGAGCAGTACTTC.

This rearrangement joins TRBV16 to TRBJ2-7, with a tentative D call TRBD1 (5 bases). The CDR3 totals 16 residues. Germline V gives CDR1 KGHSY, CDR2 FQNENV. The ends were cut back, 0 bases at V and 5 bases at J, with 17 bases in the middle. The CDR3 DNA reads TGTGCCAGCAGCCAATCGACGTTACAGGTAGGGCACGAGCAGTACTTC. It specifies CASSQSTLQVGHEQYF. The variable domain in full, completed from reference TRBV16 and TRBJ2-7, reads GEEVAQTPKHLVRGEGQKAKLYCAPIKGHSYVFWYQQVLKNEFKFLISFQNENVFDETGMPKERFSAKCLPNSPCSLEIQATKLEDSAVYFCASSQSTLQVGHEQYFGPGTRLTVT.

The chain links TRBV28 to TRBJ2-7; TRBD2 might be the D (5 bases). This CDR3 has 16 residues. Germline V lookup: CDR1 MDHEN, CDR2 SYDVKM. V was pared by 1 base and J by 4 bases, with 17 bases between. The DNA for the CDR3 is TGTGCCAGCAGTTTATCTCGGGGAATGGACCTATACGAGCAGTACTTC. Its translation is CASSLSRGMDLYEQYF.

This chain joins TRBV5-1 and TRBJ2-7; D perhaps matches TRBD1 (6 bases). This CDR3 has 17 residues. Trimming shortened V by 4 bases and J by 5 bases, and 25 bases separated the two germline ends. Germline-derived CDR1 and CDR2 are SGHRS and YFSETQ. The CDR3 spells CASSAIEVLTGGHEQYF. The CDR3 region has the DNA TGCGCCAGCAGCGCCATCGAAGTCCTGACAGGTGGCCACGAGCAGTACTTC.

V is TRBV10-3 and J is TRBJ1-2; TRBD1 matches at 7 bases. The CDR3 totals 16 residues. The germline gives CDR1 ENHRY, CDR2 SYGVKD. With 0 bases clipped from V and 4 bases from J, the junction kept 8 bases outside the gene matches. CDR3 sequence (DNA): TGTGCCATCAGTGAGTCACCGGGACAGCCGTTCTATGGCTACACCTTC. It encodes CAISESPGQPFYGYTF.